This is a list of T cell receptor beta chains from one sample in a study of T cells in Graves' hyperthyroidism and ophthalmopathy. TCRdb re-analysed the multiplex PCR reads in MiXCR, keeping a single row per CDR3 protein. The sample shows 350,000 or so distinct CDR3 sequences, 15% to 20% of them seen only once. Sequenced sample: blood. These receptors all come from a woman in her thirties or forties with Graves' ophthalmopathy. CDR3s include the opening cysteine and the closing phenylalanine or tryptophan. D genes are given only for firm matches. Size tells how often a clone was seen (once, few, many) or the class of an expanded clone, and some rows leave it out.

J: TRBJ1-1
V: TRBV6-5
size: many
D: NA
CDR3: CASSYVLGGPNTEAFF
DNA: TGTGCCAGCAGTTACGTTTTAGGAGGGCCGAACACTGAAGCTTTCTTT

J: TRBJ2-5
V: TRBV14
size: many
D: NA
CDR3: CASSQDLGVGQETQYF
DNA: TGTGCCAGCAGCCAAGATCTTGGGGTTGGGCAAGAGACCCAGTACTTC

J: TRBJ2-7
V: TRBV5-1
size: many
D: NA
CDR3: CASSSGRGYEQYF
DNA: TGCGCCAGCAGCTCGGGCAGGGGATACGAGCAGTACTTC

J: TRBJ2-2
V: TRBV29-1
size: NA
D: NA
CDR3: CSVYRNTGELFF
DNA: TGCAGCGTGTACAGGAACACCGGGGAGCTGTTTTTT

J: TRBJ1-6
V: TRBV7-9
size: few
D: NA
CDR3: CASSSPYRHLGSPLHF
DNA: TGTGCCAGCAGCTCACCTTACCGGCACCTAGGATCACCCCTCCACTTT

J: TRBJ2-5
V: TRBV7-3
size: many
D: TRBD2
CDR3: CASSFGTSGQETQYF
DNA: TGTGCCAGCAGCTTTGGGACTAGCGGGCAAGAGACCCAGTACTTC

J: TRBJ2-7
V: TRBV29-1
size: many
D: NA
CDR3: CSYREDTASYEQYF
DNA: TGCAGTTATAGGGAGGACACGGCAAGCTACGAGCAGTACTTC

J: TRBJ2-3
V: TRBV12-3/TRBV12-4
size: few
D: TRBD2
CDR3: CASSFTPGLAGGGTDTQYF
DNA: TGTGCCAGCAGTTTTACGCCGGGACTAGCGGGAGGGGGCACAGATACGCAGTATTTT

J: TRBJ1-6
V: TRBV7-2
size: NA
D: NA
CDR3: CASSLVQGNSPLHF
DNA: TGTGCCAGCAGCTTAGTACAGGGTAATTCACCCCTCCACTTT

J: TRBJ1-6
V: TRBV5-1
size: few
D: NA
CDR3: CASSFRGADSPLHF
DNA: TGCGCCAGCAGCTTTAGGGGGGCTGATTCACCCCTCCACTTT

J: TRBJ1-1
V: TRBV28
size: NA
D: NA
CDR3: CASRRGGDGPDTEAFF
DNA: TGTGCCAGCAGGAGAGGGGGTGACGGCCCGGACACTGAAGCTTTCTTT

J: TRBJ2-5
V: TRBV6-2/TRBV6-3
size: once
D: NA
CDR3: CASSSAGARETQYF
DNA: TGTGCCAGCAGTTCTGCGGGGGCAAGGGAGACCCAGTACTTC